This is a list of T cell receptor beta chains from one sample in a study of siplizumab effects on memory and regulatory T cells. Using immunoSEQ multiplex PCR, the repertoire was profiled, and TCRdb retains in-frame clones only, with some absent. The sample comprises about 72,000 clones, roughly nine tenths of which are singletons, and around 30% rests with the top ten. The sequenced sample consisted of CD8+ T cells sorted from blood. The receptors originated from a human donor in good health. Each CDR3 is given with its conserved first and last residue. The D gene is left open where the match is weak. Only some rows state a clone size, as once, few, many or a class for expanded clones.

d_gene	abundance	v_gene	j_gene	CDR3nt	CDR3aa
-	few	TRBV19	TRBJ2-7	TGTGCCAGTAGTATCTGGGGATCCACCAACGAGCAGTACTTC	CASSIWGSTNEQYF
TRBD2	-	TRBV27	TRBJ2-1	TGTGCCAGCAGTTTATCGCCCCCTCTGCGGGGGGCCTACAATGAGCAGTTCTTC	CASSLSPPLRGAYNEQFF
-	-	TRBV19	TRBJ1-3	TGTGCCAGTAGTTATGGGAGTAGAAACACCATATATTTT	CASSYGSRNTIYF
-	-	TRBV4-1	TRBJ1-6	TGCGCCAGCAGCCAGGGTCCCGGACCCAACTCCTATAATTCACCCCTCCACTTT	CASSQGPGPNSYNSPLHF
-	-	TRBV11-2	TRBJ2-1	TGTGCCAGCAGCTTATCTAGCGCGAGCTCCTACAATGAGCAGTTCTTC	CASSLSSASSYNEQFF
TRBD2	once	TRBV30	TRBJ2-5	TGTGCCTGGCCTAGCGGGGGACAAGAGACCCAGTACTTC	CAWPSGGQETQYF
TRBD1	once	TRBV15	TRBJ1-2	TGTGCCACCCTCCGGGACAGGGGATCCTCAAACTATGGCTACACCTTC	CATLRDRGSSNYGYTF
TRBD2	-	TRBV7-9	TRBJ2-2	TGTGCCAGCAGCTTACGCACTAGCGACACCGGGGAGCTGTTTTTT	CASSLRTSDTGELFF
-	once	TRBV4-1	TRBJ2-7	TGCGCCAGCAGCCATCCTTCGACAGGATCCACCTACGAGCAGTACTTC	CASSHPSTGSTYEQYF
-	-	TRBV7-9	TRBJ1-1	TGTGCCAGCAGCTTAGACTTCTTTGAAGCTTTCTTT	CASSLDFFEAFF
-	-	TRBV2	TRBJ1-1	TGTGCCAGCAGTGAAGGCGGCGGGCCCGACACTGAAGCTTTCTTT	CASSEGGGPDTEAFF
TRBD1	-	TRBV4-1	TRBJ2-7	TGCGCCAGCAGCCTCGCCGGGACAGGGTTTTACGAGCAGTACTTC	CASSLAGTGFYEQYF
-	-	TRBV21-1	TRBJ1-5	TGTGCCAGCAGTTACCCCCCGGGGCGGATGGTGGGGTGCCAGCCCCAGCATTTT	CASSYPPGRMVGCQPQHF
-	-	TRBV2	TRBJ2-7	TGTGCCAGCAGAGGAGTGGACTCCTACGAGCAGTACTTC	CASRGVDSYEQYF
TRBD1	-	TRBV5-4	TRBJ1-1	TGTGCCAGCAGTTATACTACAGGGGTGAACACTGAAGCTTTCTTT	CASSYTTGVNTEAFF
-	-	TRBV21-1	TRBJ2-7	TGTGCCAGCAGCAGATCCGGGACAGTCTCCTACGAGCAGTACTTC	CASSRSGTVSYEQYF
TRBD1	-	TRBV7-9	TRBJ2-7	TGTGCCAGCAGCATTACTCAGGGACAGATCTACGAGCAGTACTTC	CASSITQGQIYEQYF
-	-	TRBV18	TRBJ1-5	TGTGCCAGCTCCACCGAGAATCAGCCCCAGCATTTT	CASSTENQPQHF
-	-	TRBV19	TRBJ2-1	TGTGCCAGTAGTATGACAGGCGACCGGTCCAATGAGCAGTTCTTC	CASSMTGDRSNEQFF
-	-	TRBV6-5	TRBJ2-7	TGTGCCAGCAGTTACCAAGGCCTTTCGATGGGCGAGCAGTACTTC	CASSYQGLSMGEQYF
-	-	TRBV4-2	TRBJ2-7	TGTGCCAGCAGCCAAGGGGTGACTACCTACTACGAGCAGTACTTC	CASSQGVTTYYEQYF
TRBD2	few	TRBV7-6	TRBJ2-7	TGTGCCAGCAGCCTCCGGACTAGCGAGCAGTACTTC	CASSLRTSEQYF
-	-	TRBV27	TRBJ2-1	TGTGCCAGCGGTCCGGGGGGCCTCGATGAGCAGTTCTTC	CASGPGGLDEQFF
-	-	TRBV7-3	TRBJ2-3	TGTGCCAGCAGCTTAATCGGAGACGGCACAGATACGCAGTATTTT	CASSLIGDGTDTQYF
-	-	TRBV7-9	TRBJ2-2	TGTGCCAGCAGCTCCTCTAGGGGCCCCACCGGGGAGCTGTTTTTT	CASSSSRGPTGELFF
TRBD1	-	TRBV19	TRBJ1-4	TGTGCCAGTAGTACGGACAGGGAGGGGAATGAAAAACTGTTTTTT	CASSTDREGNEKLFF
TRBD2	-	TRBV6-5	TRBJ2-1	TGTGCCAGCAGTTACTCGGGACTAGGTGGTGAGCAGTTCTTC	CASSYSGLGGEQFF
-	-	TRBV7-8	TRBJ1-5	TGTGCCAGCAGCTTAGGGGAGGGAAATCAGCCCCAGCATTTT	CASSLGEGNQPQHF
-	-	TRBV5-1	TRBJ1-5	TGCGCCAGCAGCTTCGGTTGGGGACCCAATCAGCCCCAGCATTTT	CASSFGWGPNQPQHF
-	-	TRBV6-5	TRBJ2-1	TGTGCCAGCGCCGCCGCTAGCTCCTACAATGAGCAGTTCTTC	CASAAASSYNEQFF
-	-	TRBV5-1	TRBJ2-1	TGCGCCAGCAGCCAGGGGCCAGGTTCGGTGAATGAGCAGTTCTTC	CASSQGPGSVNEQFF
TRBD1	few	TRBV6-1	TRBJ2-7	TGTGCCAGCAGTGAAACCGGGACAGGGGGGGATGAGCAGTACTTC	CASSETGTGGDEQYF
-	-	TRBV29-1	TRBJ2-2	TGCACGTCCTCGGGGGATACCGGGGAGCTGTTTTTT	CTSSGDTGELFF
-	-	TRBV18	TRBJ2-1	TGTGCCAGCTCACCATCGGCTTTCGAGCAGTTCTTC	CASSPSAFEQFF
TRBD2	-	TRBV12-5	TRBJ2-7	TGTGCTAGTGGTTTGGGCGTGGCAGCGGGAGCGGGTTACGAGCAGTACTTC	CASGLGVAAGAGYEQYF
-	-	TRBV2	TRBJ2-3	TGTGCCAGCAGTGAGTTGAGCGGCACTCTCCCTAGCACAGATACGCAGTATTTT	CASSELSGTLPSTDTQYF
-	once	TRBV6-5	TRBJ1-1	TGTGCCAGCAGTTTGCCGGGGGGCACGGAGAACACTGAAGCTTTCTTT	CASSLPGGTENTEAFF
-	-	TRBV6-6	TRBJ2-4	TGTGCCAGCAAGACGAGGTCGCCTACCAAAAACATTCAGTACTTC	CASKTRSPTKNIQYF
TRBD2	-	TRBV10-3	TRBJ2-5	TGTGCCATCATTTTAGGGACTAGCGGGAGAGGGGAGACCCAGTACTTC	CAIILGTSGRGETQYF
-	-	TRBV9	TRBJ2-1	TGTGCCAGCGCTACAGTCGGCAGCAATGAGCAGTTCTTC	CASATVGSNEQFF
-	-	TRBV18	TRBJ1-1	TGTGCCAGCTCACCCCCATTGGGTTATGAAGCTTTCTTT	CASSPPLGYEAFF
-	-	TRBV5-1	TRBJ2-7	TGCGCCAGCAGTCCCGGCAGGGAAATGGGCGAGCAGTACTTC	CASSPGREMGEQYF
-	-	TRBV10-2	TRBJ1-1	TGCGCCAGTTCCCTAGTGGCGAACACTGAAGCTTTCTTT	CASSLVANTEAFF
-	-	TRBV27	TRBJ1-5	TGTGCCAGCAGTTTATGGGGAACGCAGGAGCAGCCCCAGCATTTT	CASSLWGTQEQPQHF
TRBD2	-	TRBV7-3	TRBJ2-1	TGTGCCAGCAGCTTAAGTCCTAGCGGAGCCTACAATGAGCAGTTCTTC	CASSLSPSGAYNEQFF
-	-	TRBV7-6	TRBJ1-6	TGTGCCAGCAGCTCCAGGGTAGGCTATAATTCACCCCTCCACTTT	CASSSRVGYNSPLHF